This passage covers 12 T cell receptor beta chains from one sample sequenced in a study of high-grade serous ovarian cancer treatment subgroups. Tumor tissue was taken before any definitive surgery or chemotherapy was given. Clones were read by immunoSEQ multiplex PCR, and TCRdb kept only the in-frame ones, dropping some. The table includes a few thousand clones, 70% to 85% detected once. Sequencing was carried out using tumor tissue. Source of these receptors: a human donor with high-grade serous ovarian cancer.

The chain recombines TRBV6-1 with TRBJ1-1; unclear D gene. This CDR3 contains 15 residues. Germline V lookup: CDR1 MNHNS, CDR2 SASEGT. V lost 3 bases, J lost 0 bases, and 11 bases lay in between. The CDR3 DNA reads TGTGCCAGCAGTGAGTTGGAGCTCATGAACACTGAAGCTTTCTTT. Translation: CASSELELMNTEAFF.

The chain employs TRBV19 and TRBJ1-1; D uncertain. Germline CDR1 is LNHDA and CDR2 is SQIVND (reference sequence). Between the trimmed V and J ends, which lost 5 bases and 4 bases, there was a span of 5 bases. This CDR3 region has 11 residues. The CDR3 sequence: CASSWGTEAFF. Here the CDR3 DNA reads TGTGCCAGTAGTTGGGGCACTGAAGCTTTCTTT.

This chain uses TRBV2 with TRBJ1-2; 9 bases line up with TRBD1. Per germline, CDR1 SNHLY and CDR2 FYNNEI. V lost 6 bases and J lost 8; bases outside the gene matches: 10. The CDR3 totals 14 residues. CDR3 sequence: CASSAGTGSRGYTF. The CDR3 region has the DNA TGTGCCAGCAGCGCCGGGACAGGGTCTCGGGGCTACACCTTC.

Worth noting for this clone: Additional DNA sequences in this sample encode the identical CDR3. V and J are TRBV7-9 and TRBJ1-5; D ambiguous. The germline V and J ends were trimmed by 1 base and 1 base, with 8 bases remaining between them. CDR1 SEHNR and CDR2 FQNEAQ come from the germline V gene (reference sequence). CDR3 length: 15 amino acids. In nucleotides, the CDR3 is TGTGCCAGCAGCTTAGGCCAGATCAGCAATCAGCCCCAGCATTTT. Protein: CASSLGQISNQPQHF.

The chain links TRBV6-5 to TRBJ1-6; TRBD1 aligns across 8 bases. Per germline, CDR1 MNHEY and CDR2 SVGAGI. This CDR3 is built from 13 residues. V dropped 5 bases and J dropped 11; count of bases not matched to a gene: 5. CDR3 coding DNA: TGTGCCAGCAGTCAGACAGGGGATACACCCCTCCACTTT. Translating gives CASSQTGDTPLHF.

This clone has only a few counts. The genes are TRBV7-7 and TRBJ1-4; 7 bases align to TRBD1. The CDR3 has 16 amino acids. Germline V gene sequence: CDR1 SSHAT, CDR2 FNYEAQ (reference sequence). The V gene end was trimmed by 8 bases and the J gene end by 8 bases; junction bases not matched to a gene: 17. CDR3 coding DNA: TGTGCCAGCGGCCAGACAGGGCCTCGCCAAGGGGAAAAACTGTTTTTT. Translating gives CASGQTGPRQGEKLFF. Full variable domain (rest looked up from reference TRBV7-7 and TRBJ1-4): GAGVSQSPRYKVTKRGQDVTLRCDPISSHATLYWYQQALGQGPEFLTYFNYEAQPDKSGLPSDRFSAERPEGSISTLTIQRTEQRDSAMYRCASGQTGPRQGEKLFFGSGTQLSVL.

V is TRBV5-1 and J is TRBJ2-1; 8 bases are shared with TRBD1. V trimming: 0 bases; J trimming: 12 bases; junction bases outside the gene matches: 14. The germline V gene has CDR1 SGHRS and CDR2 YFSETQ. The CDR3 is made up of 16 amino acids. CDR3 sequence: CASSLDTGGPYAGQFF. In nucleotides, the CDR3 is TGCGCCAGCAGCTTGGATACAGGGGGACCCTACGCCGGGCAGTTCTTC. The whole variable domain, remainder taken from reference TRBV5-1 and TRBJ2-1, is KAGVTQTPRYLIKTRGQQVTLSCSPISGHRSVSWYQQTPGQGLQFLFEYFSETQRNKGNFPGRFSGRQFSNSRSEMNVSTLELGDSALYLCASSLDTGGPYAGQFFGPGTRLTVL.

This rearrangement joins TRBV4-1 to TRBJ2-5; D perhaps matches TRBD2 (6 bases). V lost 0 bases to trimming and J lost 5 bases, with 16 bases between them. Germline-derived CDR1 and CDR2 are MGHRA and YSYEKL. The CDR3 runs 16 residues. The CDR3 region is CASSQDSGDPPETQYF. The CDR3 DNA reads TGCGCCAGCAGCCAAGATTCGGGAGACCCGCCCGAGACCCAGTACTTC.

The gene calls are TRBV9 and TRBJ1-1; possibly TRBD1 for D (6 bases). From germline, CDR1 is SGDLS and CDR2 YYNGEE. The CDR3 sequence is 14 residues long. The germline V and J ends were trimmed by 0 bases and 7 bases, with 13 bases remaining between them. CDR3 protein: CASSVGSGAHEAFF. CDR3 bases: TGTGCCAGCAGCGTAGGGTCGGGGGCCCATGAAGCTTTCTTT.

The chain has TRBV9 and TRBJ1-2, with a possible D match to TRBD1 (5 bases). Germline lookup yields CDR1 SGDLS and CDR2 YYNGEE. The CDR3 covers 15 residues. Trimming shortened V by 0 bases and J by 4 bases, and 13 bases separated the two germline ends. In DNA form, the CDR3 reads TGTGCCAGCAGCGTAGCTATGGAGGGACCCTATGGCTACACCTTC. It is translated as CASSVAMEGPYGYTF.

The chain couples TRBV27 to TRBJ2-1; 9 bases fit TRBD2. Germline CDR1 reads MNHEY; CDR2 reads SMNVEV (reference sequence). The V gene end was trimmed by 2 bases and the J gene end by 7 bases; junction bases not matched to a gene: 15. CDR3 size: 18 residues. Written as DNA, the CDR3 is TGTGCCAGCAGTTTAAAAGCCTCGGGCGGGGGGGCCCTAAATGAGCAGTTCTTC. Its protein product is CASSLKASGGGALNEQFF.

This clone was observed a handful of times. The V call is TRBV27, the J call TRBJ1-2, with 7 bases identical to TRBD1. This CDR3 contains 14 residues. Unmatched junction bases numbered 8, after V lost 6 bases and J lost 4 bases. Germline assignment: CDR1 MNHEY and CDR2 SMNVEV (reference sequence). The CDR3 nucleotides are TGTGCCAGCAGGGCTACAGGGGTGGCCTATGGCTACACCTTC. Its translation: CASRATGVAYGYTF.